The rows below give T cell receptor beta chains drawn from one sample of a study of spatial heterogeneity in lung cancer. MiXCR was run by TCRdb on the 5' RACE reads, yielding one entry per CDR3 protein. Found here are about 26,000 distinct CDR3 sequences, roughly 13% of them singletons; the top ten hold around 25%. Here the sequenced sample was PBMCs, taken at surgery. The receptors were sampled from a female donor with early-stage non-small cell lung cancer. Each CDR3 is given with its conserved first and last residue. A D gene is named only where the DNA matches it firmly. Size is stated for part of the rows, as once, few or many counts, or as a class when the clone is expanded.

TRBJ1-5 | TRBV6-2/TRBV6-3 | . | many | CASSYSSSNQPQHF | TGTGCCAGCAGTTACTCAAGTAGCAATCAGCCCCAGCATTTT
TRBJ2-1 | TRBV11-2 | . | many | CASSLTWGGQNEQFF | TGTGCCAGCAGCCTGACCTGGGGCGGTCAGAATGAGCAGTTCTTC
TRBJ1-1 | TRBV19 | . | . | CASSRALLNTEAFF | TGTGCCAGTAGTCGGGCCCTCCTAAACACTGAAGCTTTCTTT
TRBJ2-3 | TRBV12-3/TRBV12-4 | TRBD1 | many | CASSLTGLTGGLDTQYF | TGTGCCAGCAGTTTGACGGGCCTGACAGGGGGCCTAGATACGCAGTATTTT
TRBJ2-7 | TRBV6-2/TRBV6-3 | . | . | CASSYSPEGRRPYEQYF | TGTGCCAGCAGTTACTCGCCGGAGGGCCGTCGTCCCTACGAGCAGTACTTC
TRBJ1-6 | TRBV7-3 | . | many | CASSLGGASPLHF | TGTGCCAGCAGCTTAGGAGGGGCGTCACCCCTCCACTTT
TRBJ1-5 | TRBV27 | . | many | CASSSGGELGNQPQHF | TGTGCCAGCAGCTCGGGAGGGGAGCTTGGCAATCAGCCCCAGCATTTT
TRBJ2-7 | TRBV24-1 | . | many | CATSDGQPSYEQYF | TGTGCCACCAGTGATGGGCAGCCATCCTACGAGCAGTACTTC
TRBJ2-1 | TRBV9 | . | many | CASSVGGTHGAEQFF | TGTGCCAGCAGCGTAGGGGGAACCCACGGAGCGGAGCAGTTCTTC
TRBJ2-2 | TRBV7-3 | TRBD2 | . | CASSLPGLAGGPRNAGELFF | TGTGCCAGCAGCTTACCGGGTTTAGCGGGAGGGCCTAGGAACGCCGGGGAGCTGTTTTTT
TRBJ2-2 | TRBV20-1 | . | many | CSAEGTTNTGELFF | TGCAGTGCTGAAGGGACAACGAACACCGGGGAGCTGTTTTTT
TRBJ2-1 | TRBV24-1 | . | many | CATSDPARYNEQFF | TGTGCCACCAGTGATCCCGCAAGGTACAATGAGCAGTTCTTC
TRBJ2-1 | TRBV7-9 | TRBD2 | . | CASSLTSGTSYNEQFF | TGTGCCAGCAGCCTTACTAGCGGAACATCCTACAATGAGCAGTTCTTC
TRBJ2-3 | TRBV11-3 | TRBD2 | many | CASSPTSGVSGTQYF | TGTGCCAGCAGCCCCACTAGCGGGGTGAGCGGTACGCAGTATTTT
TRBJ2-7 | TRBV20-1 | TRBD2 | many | CSATVGTSGTYEQYF | TGCAGTGCTACCGTAGGGACTAGCGGAACCTACGAGCAGTACTTC
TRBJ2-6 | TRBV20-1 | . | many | CSAIWGAGANVLTF | TGCAGTGCTATTTGGGGAGCGGGGGCCAACGTCCTGACTTTC
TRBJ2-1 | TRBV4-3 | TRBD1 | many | CASSPGTGGYNEQFF | TGCGCCAGCAGCCCTGGGACAGGGGGGTACAATGAGCAGTTCTTC
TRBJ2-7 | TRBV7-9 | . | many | CASSPGSGDRDF | TGTGCCAGCAGCCCTGGCTCGGGGGACCGGGACTTC
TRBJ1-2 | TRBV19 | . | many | CASSHKPRGLDGYTF | TGTGCCAGTAGTCACAAACCACGGGGGCTTGATGGCTACACCTTC
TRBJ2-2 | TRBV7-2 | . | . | CASSLVVTDTGELFF | TGTGCCAGCAGCTTAGTGGTGACCGACACCGGGGAGCTGTTTTTT
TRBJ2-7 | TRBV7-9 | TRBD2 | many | CASEEAGGPGEQYF | TGTGCCAGCGAGGAAGCGGGAGGGCCGGGGGAGCAGTACTTC
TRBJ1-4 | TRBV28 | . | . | CASRYGRTNEKLFF | TGTGCCAGCAGATACGGGAGAACTAATGAAAAACTGTTTTTT
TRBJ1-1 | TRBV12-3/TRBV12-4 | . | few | CASSLWESNTEAFF | TGTGCCAGCAGTTTATGGGAATCTAACACTGAAGCTTTCTTT
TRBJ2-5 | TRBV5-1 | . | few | CASSLAGKETQYF | TGCGCCAGCAGCTTGGCGGGTAAAGAGACCCAGTACTTC
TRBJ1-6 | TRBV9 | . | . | CASRGGDSPLHF | TGTGCCAGCAGAGGAGGGGATTCACCCCTCCACTTT
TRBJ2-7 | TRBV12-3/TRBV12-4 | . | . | CASSNAGAYPYEQYF | TGTGCCAGCAGTAACGCTGGCGCTTACCCCTACGAGCAGTACTTC
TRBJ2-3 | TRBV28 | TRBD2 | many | CASSFSGSGTDTQYF | TGTGCCAGCAGTTTCAGCGGGAGTGGCACAGATACGCAGTATTTT
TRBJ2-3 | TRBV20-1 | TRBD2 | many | CSAGGEGRSTDTQYF | TGCAGTGCAGGCGGGGAGGGCCGTAGCACAGATACGCAGTATTTT
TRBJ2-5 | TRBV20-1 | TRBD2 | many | CSLHPGGRNQETQYF | TGCAGCCTCCACCCTGGCGGGAGGAACCAAGAGACCCAGTACTTC
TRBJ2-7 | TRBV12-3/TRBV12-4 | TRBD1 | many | CASSLRTGSSYEQYF | TGTGCCAGCAGTTTGAGGACAGGGAGCTCCTACGAGCAGTACTTC
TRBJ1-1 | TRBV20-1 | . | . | CSQQKTNTEAFF | TGCAGTCAACAGAAGACGAACACTGAAGCTTTCTTT
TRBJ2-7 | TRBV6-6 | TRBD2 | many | CASSYYGGRSEEQYF | TGTGCCAGCAGTTACTATGGCGGGAGGTCGGAGGAGCAGTACTTC
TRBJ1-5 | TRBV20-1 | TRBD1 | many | CSAPGQGASQPQHF | TGCAGTGCGCCGGGACAGGGGGCTTCTCAGCCCCAGCATTTT
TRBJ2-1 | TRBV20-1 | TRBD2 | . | CSASGTSGRSFEQFF | TGCAGTGCATCCGGGACTAGCGGGAGAAGTTTTGAGCAGTTCTTC
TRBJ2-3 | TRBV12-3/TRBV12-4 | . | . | CASRDTGTYTDTQYF | TGTGCCAGTCGCGATACCGGGACTTACACAGATACGCAGTATTTT
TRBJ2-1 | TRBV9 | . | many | CASSVGHEQFF | TGTGCCAGCAGCGTGGGCCATGAGCAGTTCTTC
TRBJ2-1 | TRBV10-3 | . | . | CAISAVDEQFF | TGTGCCATCAGTGCCGTGGATGAGCAGTTCTTC
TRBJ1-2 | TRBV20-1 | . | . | CSARRDGYYGYTF | TGCAGTGCTCGTAGAGACGGATACTATGGCTACACCTTC
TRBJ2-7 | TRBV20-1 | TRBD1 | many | CSADPGQGPYEQYF | TGCAGTGCTGACCCGGGACAGGGACCCTACGAGCAGTACTTC
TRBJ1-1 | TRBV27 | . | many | CASRLNTEAFF | TGTGCCAGCCGCCTGAACACTGAAGCTTTCTTT
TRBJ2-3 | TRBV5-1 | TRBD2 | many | CASSLRLAGATDTQYF | TGCGCCAGCAGCTTGAGGCTAGCGGGAGCCACAGATACGCAGTATTTT
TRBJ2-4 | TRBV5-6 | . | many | CASSLNLGLTAKNIQYF | TGTGCCAGCAGCTTGAACCTGGGGCTTACCGCCAAAAACATTCAGTACTTC
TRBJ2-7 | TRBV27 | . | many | CASSLSRGPLYEQYF | TGTGCCAGCAGTTTATCGAGGGGCCCACTCTACGAGCAGTACTTC
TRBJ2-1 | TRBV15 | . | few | CATSGSSGEQFF | TGTGCCACCAGCGGCTCCTCGGGGGAGCAGTTCTTC
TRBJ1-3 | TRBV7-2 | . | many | CASSFSGGKDTIYF | TGTGCCAGCAGCTTTTCTGGGGGAAAAGACACCATATATTTT
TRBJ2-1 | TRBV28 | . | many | CASSLPTPFSPVPRVYNNEQFF | TGTGCCAGCAGTTTACCCACCCCGTTTTCTCCCGTCCCTAGGGTTTATAACAATGAGCAGTTCTTC
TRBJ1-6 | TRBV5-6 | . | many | CASSRSGTLHF | TGTGCCAGCAGCAGATCTGGGACCCTCCACTTT
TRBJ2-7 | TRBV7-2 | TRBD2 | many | CASSPQSGGSPYEQYF | TGTGCCAGCAGCCCGCAATCGGGGGGATCCCCCTACGAGCAGTACTTC
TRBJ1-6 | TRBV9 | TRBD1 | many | CASSDGTGFSPLHF | TGTGCCAGCAGCGACGGGACAGGGTTTTCACCCCTCCACTTT
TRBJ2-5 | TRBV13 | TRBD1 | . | CASSPWTGEETQYF | TGTGCCAGCAGCCCGTGGACAGGAGAAGAGACCCAGTACTTC
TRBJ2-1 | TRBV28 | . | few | CASSFPDEQFF | TGTGCCAGCAGTTTCCCGGATGAGCAGTTCTTC
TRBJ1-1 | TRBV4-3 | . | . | CASSYSRAAVNTEAFF | TGCGCCAGCAGCTATAGTAGGGCAGCCGTGAACACTGAAGCTTTCTTT
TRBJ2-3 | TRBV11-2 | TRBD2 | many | CASSLDLAGNTDTQYF | TGTGCCAGCAGCTTAGATCTAGCGGGAAACACAGATACGCAGTATTTT
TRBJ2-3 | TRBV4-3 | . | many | CASSHRSNTQYF | TGCGCCAGCAGCCACAGGTCAAATACGCAGTATTTT
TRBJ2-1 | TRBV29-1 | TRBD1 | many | CSVPGTGTSYNEQFF | TGCAGCGTCCCCGGGACAGGGACCTCCTACAATGAGCAGTTCTTC
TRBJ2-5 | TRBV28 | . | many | CASRLDAQETQYF | TGTGCCAGCAGGCTCGACGCCCAAGAGACCCAGTACTTC